The 17 T cell receptor beta chains listed next were all sequenced from one sample in a study of T cells in Graves' hyperthyroidism and ophthalmopathy. TCR beta CDR3 sequences were amplified from RNA transcripts. HTBI primers were employed in a first-round RT-PCR of the TCR CDR3. TCRdb redid the calling of the multiplex PCR reads with MiXCR, one entry per CDR3 protein. The sample holds about 530,000 distinct CDR3 sequences, under 20% seen once. Sequences were obtained from blood. The receptors were gathered from a woman aged 18-29 years with Graves' ophthalmopathy.

To note about this clonotype: It is likely a read error, because the conserved phenylalanine at the end of the CDR3 is missing. V and J are TRBV20-1 and TRBJ2-3, with a weak D call TRBD2 (5 bases). The germline gives CDR1 DFQATT, CDR2 SNEGSKA (reference sequence). The length of the CDR3 is 11 residues. V was pared by 3 bases and J by 6 bases, with 7 bases between. The CDR3 coding sequence is TGCAGTGCTAGTGGGGAGGATACGCAGTATTCT. Protein product: CSASGEDTQYS.

The sample holds a few counts of this clonotype. One base away lies a much larger clone, so this may be a sequencing read error. V gene TRBV18 combines with J gene TRBJ2-7; D call uncertain. Germline assignment: CDR1 KGHSH and CDR2 LQKENI. The CDR3 extends over 14 amino acids. DNA for the CDR3: TGTGCCAGCTCACCAGTCCTCCCCCACTACGGGCAGTACTTC. This sequence encodes CASSPVLPHYGQYF.

Ten or more counts support this clonotype. The gene calls are TRBV11-2 and TRBJ2-3; D could derive from TRBD1 or TRBD2 (5 bases each). Germline CDR1 is SGHAT and CDR2 is FQNNGV. The V end was cut by 5 bases, the J end by 0 bases, with 12 bases between. The CDR3 is 15 amino acids. The CDR3 sequence is CASSIGTSSTDTQYF. As DNA, the CDR3 is TGTGCCAGCAGCATCGGGACGTCCAGCACAGATACGCAGTATTTT.

Regarding this clonotype: An end of the junction does not agree with germline; a read error may underlie this. The V and J genes are TRBV4-2 and TRBJ2-1; 7 positions match TRBD2. CDR3 length equals 16 residues. The V gene's germline CDR1 is LGHNA and CDR2 YNFKEQ. CDR3 in DNA: TGCGCCAGCAGCCAAGAGGTTGCTAGCGGCACAGACGAGCAGTTCTTC. Translated, it gives CASSQEVASGTDEQFF.

V is TRBV4-1 and J is TRBJ1-5; 7 bases are shared with TRBD1. J gave up 2 bases and V 0 bases, and 1 base lay outside the gene matches. The length of the CDR3 is 15 residues. The germline CDR1 and CDR2 sequences are MGHRA and YSYEKL. In nucleotides, the CDR3 is TGCGCCAGCAGCCAAGAGGACAGGCGCAATCAGCCCCAGCATTTT. Protein sequence: CASSQEDRRNQPQHF.

Only a few counts were recorded for this clonotype. The V call is TRBV7-9, the J call TRBJ2-2, with D unresolved. V lost 0 bases to trimming and J lost 1 base, with 9 bases between them. This CDR3 spans 16 amino acids. Germline CDR1 SEHNR, CDR2 FQNEAQ (reference sequence). CDR3 DNA sequence: TGTGCCAGCAGCTTAGCTCGTACGATGAACACCGGGGAGCTGTTTTTT. It specifies CASSLARTMNTGELFF.

J is TRBJ1-3 and V is TRBV3-1, with a possible D match to TRBD1 (6 bases). The CDR3 is 14 amino acids. The germline gives CDR1 LGHDT, CDR2 YNNKEL (reference sequence). The ends were cut back, 4 bases at V and 5 bases at J, with 12 bases in the middle. The CDR3 is CASSPRGLRNTIYF. The CDR3 DNA reads as TGTGCCAGCAGCCCTCGGGGGCTGAGAAACACCATATATTTT.

V and J are TRBV20-1 and TRBJ1-2, with a tentative D call TRBD1 (5 bases). V was cut by 0 bases and J by 4 bases, with 15 bases left in between. This CDR3 is built from 15 residues. Germline assignment: CDR1 DFQATT and CDR2 SNEGSKA (reference sequence). CDR3 bases: TGCAGTGCTAGAGATCCTGTGGGGGGTCGCTATGGCTACACCTTC. This gives the protein CSARDPVGGRYGYTF.

The chain's CDR3 is CASSLDRDTSEAFF. The CDR3 DNA reads as TGTGCCAGCAGCTTGGACAGGGATACTTCTGAAGCTTTCTTT. This chain links TRBV5-4 with TRBJ1-1, with D perhaps TRBD1 (6 bases). The V end lost 0 bases, the J end lost 6 bases, and 12 bases lay between the germline ends. The CDR3 consists of 14 residues. Germline V CDR1 and CDR2: SGHNT, YYREEE (reference sequence).

This clonotype was observed a handful of times. Relative to the germline gene, one junction end is altered; a read error may explain this. The chain carries TRBV9 and TRBJ2-2; D might be TRBD1 (6 bases). The CDR3 is 15 residues long. Germline V gene sequence: CDR1 SGDLS, CDR2 YYNGEE. The chain's CDR3 is CASSEGDGFTGELFF. For the CDR3, the DNA is TGCGCCAGCAGTGAGGGGGACGGATTCACCGGGGAGCTGTTTTTT.

This clonotype was counted ten times or more. J is TRBJ1-5 and V is TRBV20-1; D is unclear. This CDR3 spans 15 amino acids. V was cut by 4 bases and J by 6 bases, with 19 bases left in between. CDR1 DFQATT and CDR2 SNEGSKA come from the germline V gene (reference sequence). CDR3 in DNA: TGCAGTGCTACCCCTCCACAGAGGTGGGGTCAGCCCCAGCATTTT. This encodes CSATPPQRWGQPQHF.

This clonotype occurred many times. This chain connects TRBV3-1 to TRBJ2-7; TRBD1 matches 9 bases. The CDR3 is 15 amino acids. Germline loops: CDR1 LGHDT, CDR2 YNNKEL (reference sequence). V dropped 0 bases and J dropped 5; count of bases not matched to a gene: 5. DNA of the CDR3: TGTGCCAGCAGCCAAGACTTGGACAGGGGCAACGAGCAGTACTTC. Encoded protein: CASSQDLDRGNEQYF.

In its sample, this clonotype was seen many times. The chain links TRBV11-2 to TRBJ2-3, with 11 nucleotides matching TRBD2. The V and J ends lost 4 bases and 2 bases, in that order; junction bases with no gene match: 14. This CDR3 comprises 19 residues. CDR1 and CDR2 (germline): SGHAT, FQNNGV. As DNA, the CDR3 is TGTGCCAGCAGCTCCCCGGGACTAGCGGTGTCCGGATACACAGATACGCAGTATTTT. Amino acid sequence: CASSSPGLAVSGYTDTQYF.

This clonotype occurred a few times. J is TRBJ1-4 and V is TRBV28, with unresolved D. Germline V CDR1 and CDR2: MDHEN, SYDVKM. Deletions cut 4 bases from V and 8 bases from J, with 17 bases between. CDR3 length: 15 amino acids. DNA of the CDR3: TGTGCCAGCAGTTCCCGTTCAATGGGATACGAAAAACTGTTTTTT. Its translation is CASSSRSMGYEKLFF.

This clonotype was observed a handful of times. V gene TRBV5-1 combines with J gene TRBJ2-1; the match to TRBD2 covers 8 bases. The CDR3 sequence is 14 residues long. The J segment lost 8 bases and the V segment lost 4 bases, leaving 8 bases of the junction unmatched. CDR1 SGHRS and CDR2 YFSETQ come from the germline V gene. CDR3 sequence reads: CASSRGTSGDEQFF. The CDR3 DNA follows: TGCGCCAGCAGCAGGGGCACTAGCGGAGATGAGCAGTTCTTC.

This clonotype was seen a few times. The chain recombines TRBV6-4 with TRBJ2-5; TRBD2 matches 7 bases. From germline, CDR1 is MRHNA and CDR2 SNTAGT. The CDR3 sequence is 14 residues long. V was pared by 8 bases and J by 5 bases, with 11 bases of the junction left unmatched. The CDR3, as DNA: TGTGCCAGCCTCTTGCCGGGAGGAACTGAGACCCAGTACTTC. The encoded protein is CASLLPGGTETQYF.

This clonotype came up many times. The chain carries TRBV28 and TRBJ1-1; weak D call: TRBD1 (5 bases). V was shortened by 8 bases and J by 0 bases, with 13 bases between the two germline ends. The CDR3 loop spans 14 amino acids. The V gene's germline CDR1 is MDHEN and CDR2 SYDVKM. This CDR3 reads CASLPSGVNTEAFF. CDR3 DNA: TGTGCCAGCCTACCATCGGGGGTGAACACTGAAGCTTTCTTT.